The sequence of this T cell receptor beta chain was determined in a study of blood T cell repertoires in COVID-19. Enrolled through a virtual design, the participants were between about 18 and 89 years of age and came from 24 US areas. As processed by the authors: Scientists estimated how many nucleated cells there were by amplifying reference gene primers. Here immunoSEQ multiplex PCR was the method, and the copy in TCRdb shows in-frame clones only, minus some. The V and J calls and clone size are taken from that table; D and trimming were inferred from the DNA. The sample consists of 120,000 to 150,000 clones, 84% of them appearing once. CDR1 is SGHTA and CDR2 is FQGNSA in the germline V gene. The CDR3 sequence is 15 residues long. The V gene end was trimmed by 4 bases and the J gene end by 8 bases; junction bases not matched to a gene: 10.

The receptor was derived from a woman between 45 and 60 years old with acute COVID-19. Sample: PBMCs or T cells enriched from blood (not recorded which). The V and J genes are TRBV7-2 and TRBJ2-3; 9 bases map to TRBD2. The CDR3 DNA is TGTGCCAGCAGCTCCTCTAGCGGGGTTGTGGGTACGCAGTATTTT. Its translation: CASSSSSGVVGTQYF.